This T cell receptor beta chain appears in the sequencing data of a study of cytomegalovirus exposure and HLA in healthy donors (dated by TCRdb to about 2017). Some background on the complete study: An earlier analysis of approximately 640 of the donors reported approximately 300 Gb of sequence data and roughly 100 million unique TCR beta sequences from 150 million to 200 million T cells. An early release covering approximately 600 HLA-typed donors comprised approximately 300 gigabases of sequencing data and some 79 million unique TCR sequences. Among the roughly 390 genotyped donors, roughly 80% belonged to the genetic ancestry cluster associated with self-reported Caucasian donors. The study aimed to test whether signatures of past pathogen exposure could be identified by cataloging public T cell receptors. Using immunosequencing, the study profiled T cell repertoires from about 650 subjects and related those repertoires to cytomegalovirus serostatus. Besides the first cohort of 500 to 700 subjects, a separate validation cohort made up of 120 different subjects was used. To predict cytomegalovirus infection status, the study combined high-throughput TCR immunosequencing, statistical association of individual TCRs with disease status, and machine learning. A later analysis re-analyzed previously published TCR beta repertoires from roughly 690 donors and added high-resolution HLA genotyping to study TCR occurrence patterns. Rather than drawing on any new phenotypic data, the later analysis identified candidate immune exposures from TCR beta sequences and the way those sequences occurred across donors. To decide whether each TCR beta V gene segment behaved as functional or pseudogenic, an earlier analysis of over 500 of the donors relied on high-throughput TCR beta sequencing. Donor age, sex, ethnicity and CMV serostatus were compiled together with the repertoire data. Genome-wide SNP genotypes for about 65% of the 666 donors were used in a later genetic analysis, which treated that subset as a discovery cohort. Every discovery cohort repertoire had been produced on one sequencing platform. HLA typing covered class I and class II loci at four-digit resolution. Typing coverage differed by locus: A, B, C, DRB1 and DQB1 were typed in roughly 629-630 donors, DQA1 in 522, DPA1 in some 570, and DPB1 in 450 to 490. Several DR-DQ haplotypes were handled as single units for association and clustering, since linkage in the cohort was strong. Among under 450 genotyped donors of the cohort, an average of roughly 240,000 unique TCR beta nucleotide sequences were sequenced per donor, roughly 18% of them non-productive. The paper as a whole reports these results and caveats: A later genetic analysis associated a missense DCLRE1C variant with V-gene and J-gene trimming of TCR beta chains, and an independent cohort replicated the association. Only TCR beta chains were sequenced in this cohort, and the absence of alpha or paired-chain data limited detectable features. According to a later analysis, TCR association rates differed among HLA loci, with DRB1 alleles showing the most associated TCRs and HLA-C alleles showing the fewest. A total of fewer than 200 TCR beta chains were listed by the study as associated with cytomegalovirus. Three of the identified cytomegalovirus-associated TCR beta chains were confirmed in vitro to be specific for cytomegalovirus antigens. According to the authors, the approach could potentially be generalized to other disease states and immunological phenotypes. Specific HLA alleles were associated with more than 15,000 TCR beta sequences at a false discovery rate of 0.05 in a later analysis. In a later analysis, several top co-occurrence clusters were reported to appear linked to parvovirus B19, influenza, CMV and Epstein-Barr virus. For the cohort, immune exposure information was limited to CMV serostatus. Over 15 rarely observed V segments, including chromosome 9 orphons, were excluded from the earlier analysis of 550 to 700 of the donors because counts were too low. In a later genetic analysis, fewer N-insertions in productive TCRs were reported among donors in an Asian-associated ancestry cluster than the 666-donor mean. In an earlier analysis of about 550 of the donors, most TCR beta V segments were observed in productive rearrangements about 90% or about 30% of the time, broadly matching IMGT annotations. A group of highly shared sequence variants was considered likely to be a technical artifact of the sequencing pipeline. In a later analysis, HLA-associated TCR beta chains were found to be more clonally expanded and to have lower generation probabilities than equally common non-associated chains. Some IMGT-functional V segments, including TRBV6-2 and TRBV6-3, could not be distinguished by the 87-base-pair reads and were therefore excluded. The classifier was reported to diagnose cytomegalovirus status with high specificity and sensitivity in both the original and validation cohorts. Because HLA typing was missing for some donors at each locus, association tests included only the typed subset. According to a later analysis, most CMV-associated TCR beta chains appeared to be HLA-restricted, and the HLA associations seemed to be driven largely by CMV exposure. Roughly uniform sequencing depth across donors was assumed in presence/absence analyses, although this assumption may not hold. When HLA alleles, especially DR and DQ, strongly co-occurred, TCR associations were difficult to assign to individual alleles. Most TCR sequences were observed very rarely across donors, whereas some public TCRs were present in many individuals. Linkage disequilibrium might explain the correlated functional status among segregating V segments, but an unknown experimental factor could not be excluded. A further reported finding was that TCR beta sequences accurately predicted the HLA-A and HLA-B alleles for most subjects in the first cohort.

This clone has a handful of counts. This receptor's antigen is unknown. No base quality values were provided; no much bigger clone lies one nucleotide off. The method behind the library was the immunoSEQ multiplex PCR assay. The multiplex PCR relied on a mix of 60 forward primers for TCR Vbeta segments and 13 reverse primers for TCR Jbeta segments. The CDR3 region of rearranged TCR beta genes was amplified from genomic DNA with a multiplex PCR assay. The Illumina HiSeq System was used to sequence the amplified TCR beta libraries as 87-base-pair reads. Per the authors' processing: A later analysis counted about 80 million unique TCR beta chains across the 670 or so repertoires, and some 11 million of these chains were shared by at least two donors. Raw reads were error-corrected and collapsed into unique sequences with a nearest-neighbor algorithm that merged closely related sequences to remove PCR and sequencing errors. To assign V, D and J gene segments, CDR3 sequences were aligned to IMGT reference sequences. For a sequence to be retained, at least a six-nucleotide match to both a V gene segment and a J gene segment was required. Rearrangements were classified as productive when the CDR3 lacked stop codons and remained in frame with V and J, and all other rearrangements were classified as non-productive. CDR3 was defined according to IMGT convention as the region running from the second conserved V-encoded cysteine to the conserved J-encoded phenylalanine. Sequences without an unambiguous match to a single V gene segment were excluded from the earlier analysis of over 500 of the donors. In an earlier analysis of 587 of the donors, V segments were called functional above 56.7% productive rearrangements and were called segregating when the between-donor standard deviation exceeded 5%. A statistical classification framework was built to diagnose cytomegalovirus status from the catalog of TCR beta chain sequences. V and J gene assignment, in a later analysis, came from comparing TCR nucleotide sequences with IMGT/GENE-DB human TR gene sequences. The TCRdist pipeline was used in a later analysis to assign CDR3 sequences and most-parsimonious VDJ recombination scenarios. In a later analysis, each TCR beta chain was defined by its CDR3 amino acid sequence together with its V-gene family, and reads without a unique V-gene family were excluded. In a later analysis, 450 to 600 highly shared, low-generation-probability nucleotide sequences were removed to address suspected cross-contamination and a sequencing artifact. In a later analysis, a clonal expansion index for each public chain was calculated from normalized within-repertoire ranks of inferred template counts. In a later analysis, generation probabilities were computed using a VDJ recombination model fitted to out-of-frame rearrangements, and the results were checked against IGoR. In a later analysis, TCR-TCR, TCR-HLA and TCR-CMV co-occurrence was scored with hypergeometric tests, and a repertoire-size bias correction was applied to TCR pairs. False discovery rates were estimated in a later analysis by permuting HLA or CMV assignments 20 times. In a later analysis, co-occurring TCRs were grouped using DBSCAN, with TCRdist sequence similarity added in when clustering inside HLA-allele-positive subsets. Co-occurrence clustering excluded repertoires with fewer than 30,000 or more than 120,000 public chains, plus five with anomalous nucleotide sharing. Entries here come from immuneACCESS through TCRdb and include only in-frame sequences with V and J called. Some clones fail to appear in such tables; in the studies checked, an unresolved V gene covers under half of the shortfall, and the cause of the remainder is unknown. V, J and clone size reflect that table, while D and trimming were determined from the DNA. The sample contains approximately 200,000 clones, roughly 79% of them found a single time. 1.9% of the sample goes to the ten largest clones.

In total, just over 650 healthy bone marrow donors made up the cohort. At the time of sampling, every cohort member was nominally healthy, though immune exposures that went unrecorded were likely present. The donor tested CMV seronegative and was one of the 352 seronegative cohort members. A peripheral blood sample was provided by each donor, and peripheral blood mononuclear cells were used for TCR beta sequencing. Genomic DNA extraction from the blood cell samples was performed with the Qiagen DNeasy Blood Extraction Kit. Trimming takes 9 bases off V and 2 bases off J; junction bases not matched to a gene: 8. The CDR1 and CDR2 encoded by the germline V gene are SNHLY and FYNNEI. The CDR3, cysteine through phenylalanine, is 14 amino acids long. This entry keeps only the CDR3 DNA: 42 bases, framed from base 1.

The sequence was collected from a man younger than 40 in good health and CMV-seronegative. The sample taken for sequencing was PBMCs. The sequence is built from TRBV2 and TRBJ2-7, with 9 bases in between that match TRBD1. The sequence in DNA is TGTGCCAGGGGGGACAGGGACAATGCCTACGAGCAGTACTTC. It codes for CARGDRDNAYEQYF.